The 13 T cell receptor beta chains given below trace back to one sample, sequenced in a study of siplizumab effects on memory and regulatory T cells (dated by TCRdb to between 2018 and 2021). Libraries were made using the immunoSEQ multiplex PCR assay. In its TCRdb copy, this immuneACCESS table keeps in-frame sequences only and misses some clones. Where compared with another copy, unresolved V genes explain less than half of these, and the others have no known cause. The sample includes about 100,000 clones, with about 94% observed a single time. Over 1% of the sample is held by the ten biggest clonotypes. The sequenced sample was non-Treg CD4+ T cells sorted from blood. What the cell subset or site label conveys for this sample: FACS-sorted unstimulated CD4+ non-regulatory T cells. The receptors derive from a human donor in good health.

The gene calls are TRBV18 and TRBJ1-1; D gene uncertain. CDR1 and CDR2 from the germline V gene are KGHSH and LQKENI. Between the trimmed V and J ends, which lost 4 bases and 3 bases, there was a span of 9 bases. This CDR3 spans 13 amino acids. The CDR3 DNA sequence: TGTGCCAGCTCACGGTCCTTGGACACTGAAGCTTTCTTT. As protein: CASSRSLDTEAFF.

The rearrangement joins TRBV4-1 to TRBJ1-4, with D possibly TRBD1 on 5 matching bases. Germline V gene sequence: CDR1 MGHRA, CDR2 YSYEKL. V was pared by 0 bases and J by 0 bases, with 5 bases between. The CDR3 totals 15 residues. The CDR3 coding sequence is TGCGCCAGCAGCCAAGAAGGGGCAACTAATGAAAAACTGTTTTTT. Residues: CASSQEGATNEKLFF.

CDR3 amino acids: CASSLLGQSNTEAFF. The CDR3 region has the DNA TGTGCCAGCAGTTTATTGGGACAGTCGAACACTGAAGCTTTCTTT. V gene TRBV28 combines with J gene TRBJ1-1, with 7 nucleotides matching TRBD1. CDR1 and CDR2 from the germline V gene are MDHEN and SYDVKM. The V and J ends lost 1 base and 1 base, in that order; junction bases with no gene match: 3. The CDR3 has 15 amino acids.

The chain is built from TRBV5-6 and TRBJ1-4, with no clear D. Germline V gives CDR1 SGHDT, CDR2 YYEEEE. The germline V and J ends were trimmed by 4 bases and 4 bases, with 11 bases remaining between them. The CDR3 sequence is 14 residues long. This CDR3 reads CASSGGRDNEKLFF. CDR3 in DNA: TGTGCCAGCAGCGGCGGACGGGATAATGAAAAACTGTTTTTT.

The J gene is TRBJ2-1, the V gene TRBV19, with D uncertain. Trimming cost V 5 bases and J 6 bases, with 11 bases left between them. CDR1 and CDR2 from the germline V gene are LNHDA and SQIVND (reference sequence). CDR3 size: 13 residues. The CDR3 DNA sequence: TGTGCCAGTAGTTTGGCAGGTCTCAATGAGCAGTTCTTC. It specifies CASSLAGLNEQFF.

The DNA for the CDR3 is TGCGCCAGCAGCTTAGGACTAGCGGTCTTTAGCTCCTACAATGAGCAGTTCTTC. Translating it yields CASSLGLAVFSSYNEQFF. V and J are TRBV5-1 and TRBJ2-1, with 10 bases identical to TRBD2. The germline gives CDR1 SGHRS, CDR2 YFSETQ. CDR3 length: 18 amino acids. J lost 0 bases, V lost 2 bases, and 8 bases had no gene match. The whole variable domain, remainder taken from reference TRBV5-1 and TRBJ2-1, is KAGVTQTPRYLIKTRGQQVTLSCSPISGHRSVSWYQQTPGQGLQFLFEYFSETQRNKGNFPGRFSGRQFSNSRSEMNVSTLELGDSALYLCASSLGLAVFSSYNEQFFGPGTRLTVL.

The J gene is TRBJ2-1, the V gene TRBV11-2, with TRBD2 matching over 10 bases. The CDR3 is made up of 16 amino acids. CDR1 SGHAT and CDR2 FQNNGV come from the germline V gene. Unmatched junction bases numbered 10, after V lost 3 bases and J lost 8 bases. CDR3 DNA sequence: TGTGCCAGCAGCTTCAACCTAGCGGGAGTTTTAGATGAGCAGTTCTTC. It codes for CASSFNLAGVLDEQFF.

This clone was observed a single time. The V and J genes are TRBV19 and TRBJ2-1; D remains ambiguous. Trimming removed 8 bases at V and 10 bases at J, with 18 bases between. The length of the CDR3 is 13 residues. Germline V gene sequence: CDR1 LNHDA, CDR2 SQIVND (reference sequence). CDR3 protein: CASEGRQSWEQFF. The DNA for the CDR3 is TGTGCCAGTGAAGGACGGCAATCATGGGAGCAGTTCTTC.

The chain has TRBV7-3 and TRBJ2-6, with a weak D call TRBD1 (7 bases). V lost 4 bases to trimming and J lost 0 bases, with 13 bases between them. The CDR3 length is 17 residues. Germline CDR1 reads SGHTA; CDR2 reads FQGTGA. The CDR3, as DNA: TGTGCCAGCAGCTCCCAGGGGGGCCACTCTGGGGCCAACGTCCTGACTTTC. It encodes CASSSQGGHSGANVLTF.

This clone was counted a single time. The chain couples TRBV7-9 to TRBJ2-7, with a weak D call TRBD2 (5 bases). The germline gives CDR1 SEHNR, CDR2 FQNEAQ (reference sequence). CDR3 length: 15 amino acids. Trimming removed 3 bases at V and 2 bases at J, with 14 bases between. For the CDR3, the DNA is TGTGCCAGCAGCTTGGGAGCGCCTCCTACCTACGAGCAGTACTTC. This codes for CASSLGAPPTYEQYF.

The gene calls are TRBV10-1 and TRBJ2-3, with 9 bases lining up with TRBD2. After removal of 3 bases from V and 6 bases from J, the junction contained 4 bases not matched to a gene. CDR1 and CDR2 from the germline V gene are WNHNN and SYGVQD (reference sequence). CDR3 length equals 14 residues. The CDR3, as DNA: TGCGCCAGCAGTGAAGGGACTAGCTTCGATACGCAGTATTTT. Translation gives CASSEGTSFDTQYF.

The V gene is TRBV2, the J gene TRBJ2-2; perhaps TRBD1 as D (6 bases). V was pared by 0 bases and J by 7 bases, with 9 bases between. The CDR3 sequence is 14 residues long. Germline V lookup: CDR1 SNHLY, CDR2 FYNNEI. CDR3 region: CASSEATGNGELFF. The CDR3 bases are TGTGCCAGCAGTGAAGCAACAGGGAACGGGGAGCTGTTTTTT. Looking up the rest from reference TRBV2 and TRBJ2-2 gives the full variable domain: EPEVTQTPSHQVTQMGQEVILRCVPISNHLYFYWYRQILGQKVEFLVSFYNNEISEKSEIFDDQFSVERPDGSNFTLKIRSTKLEDSAMYFCASSEATGNGELFFGEGSRLTVL.

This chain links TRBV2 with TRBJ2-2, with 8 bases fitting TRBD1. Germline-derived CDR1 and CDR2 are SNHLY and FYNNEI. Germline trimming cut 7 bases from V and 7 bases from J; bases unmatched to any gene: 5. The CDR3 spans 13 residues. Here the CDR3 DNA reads TGTGCCAGCATCCAGGGGGCGGTCGGGGAGCTGTTTTTT. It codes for CASIQGAVGELFF.